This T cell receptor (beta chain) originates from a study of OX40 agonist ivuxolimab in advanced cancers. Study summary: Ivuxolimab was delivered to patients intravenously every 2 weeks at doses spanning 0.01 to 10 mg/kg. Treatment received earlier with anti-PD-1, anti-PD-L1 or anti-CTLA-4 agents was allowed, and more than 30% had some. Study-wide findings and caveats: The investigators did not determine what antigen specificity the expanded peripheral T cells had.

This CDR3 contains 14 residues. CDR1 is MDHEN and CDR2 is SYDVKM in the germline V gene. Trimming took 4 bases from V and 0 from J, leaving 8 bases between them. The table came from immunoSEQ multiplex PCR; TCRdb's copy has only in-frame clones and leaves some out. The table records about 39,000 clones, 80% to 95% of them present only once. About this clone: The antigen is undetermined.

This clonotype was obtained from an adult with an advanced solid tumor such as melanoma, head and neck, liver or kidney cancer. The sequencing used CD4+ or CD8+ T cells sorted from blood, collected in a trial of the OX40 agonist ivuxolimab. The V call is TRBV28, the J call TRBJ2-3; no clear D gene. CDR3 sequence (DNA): TGTGCCAGCAGTTCGGAGCAGAGCACAGATACGCAGTATTTT. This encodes CASSSEQSTDTQYF.